Only a few counts were recorded for the clone carrying this T cell receptor beta chain. Its antigen is unknown. Sequencing targeted expressed TCRB transcripts, as all isolated RNA had been reverse transcribed. This table comes from immunoSEQ multiplex PCR, and its TCRdb copy is limited to in-frame clones, with some not included. The sample carries some 160,000 clones, 7.5% to 9.5% recorded once. This sample was taken from a study of beta chain features in type 1 diabetes. Study background: The study found patients and healthy donors alike in age, gender and cell yields. The examined sorted cells totaled about 110 million across samples. Findings and limits, study-wide: Insertions at VDJ junctions were less frequent in type 1 diabetes patients. These patients also deleted more nucleotides at the same junctions. Moderate but significant shortening of TCRB CDR3s was recorded in all four CD4+ subsets from Type 1 diabetes patients.

Germline CDR1 reads GTSNPN; CDR2 reads SVGIG (reference sequence). V gave up 2 bases and J gave up 2 bases, with 16 bases separating them. The CDR3 is 15 residues long. V and J are TRBV30 and TRBJ2-7; a possible D gene is TRBD2 (5 bases). The sequencing sample was made of central memory CD4+ T cells from blood. This TCR was sampled from a woman aged 18-29 years with type 1 diabetes. CDR3 residues: CAWSLLSGTAYEQYF. For the CDR3, the DNA is TGTGCCTGGAGTCTCCTCTCGGGAACCGCCTACGAGCAGTACTTC.